The 12 T cell receptor beta chains given below trace back to one sample, sequenced in a study of cytomegalovirus exposure and HLA in healthy donors. Use of 60 Vbeta and 13 Jbeta primers characterized the PCR. The data were produced by immunoSEQ multiplex PCR, yet TCRdb's version contains in-frame clones alone and is incomplete. The data show fewer than 110,000 clones, 74% seen once. The sequencing input was PBMCs. The receptors come from a woman in her forties in good health and CMV-seropositive.

This clone was counted only a few times. Written as DNA, the CDR3 is TGTGCCAGTAGATTAACTCAGGGGCGCGTGGAGCCCCAGCATTTT. This codes for CASRLTQGRVEPQHF. The chain links TRBV19 to TRBJ1-5; D might be TRBD1 (6 bases). With 6 bases removed from V and 8 bases from J, the gap between germline ends came to 20 bases. Germline loops: CDR1 LNHDA, CDR2 SQIVND (reference sequence). The CDR3 consists of 15 residues.

This clone was counted a few times. Written as DNA, the CDR3 is TGTGCCTGGAGTGGTTCGGGGGGGCAACTTGAGCAGTTCTTC. Its protein is CAWSGSGGQLEQFF. This sequence joins TRBV30 and TRBJ2-1, with 8 nucleotides matching TRBD2. J was trimmed by 9 bases and V by 1 base; bases with no gene match: 8. The CDR3 is 14 amino acids. Per germline, CDR1 GTSNPN and CDR2 SVGIG (reference sequence).

The V gene is TRBV18, the J gene TRBJ1-1, with D uncertain. Trimming pared 6 bases from V and 1 base from J, leaving 9 bases between. From germline, CDR1 is KGHSH and CDR2 LQKENI. CDR3 size: 13 residues. In DNA form, the CDR3 reads TGTGCCAGCTCTCCAAGCTCGAACACTGAAGCTTTCTTT. Translation: CASSPSSNTEAFF.

This clone appeared a single time. CDR3: CASSTGQGVYEQYF. The CDR3 bases are TGTGCCAGCAGCACAGGACAGGGTGTCTACGAGCAGTACTTC. The gene calls are TRBV13 and TRBJ2-7; 8 bases map to TRBD1. Looked up from germline, CDR1 is PRHDT and CDR2 is FYEKMQ (reference sequence). Trimming cost V 5 bases and J 3 bases; bases outside gene matches: 6. This CDR3 is built from 14 residues.

V and J are TRBV2 and TRBJ1-1; D ambiguous. CDR1 is SNHLY, CDR2 FYNNEI, per germline. The CDR3 covers 13 residues. V lost 3 bases, J lost 0 bases, and 5 bases lay in between. CDR3 nucleotides: TGTGCCAGCAGTGAGTCAGTGAACACTGAAGCTTTCTTT. Protein: CASSESVNTEAFF.

V is TRBV7-8 and J is TRBJ1-5, with 7 bases lining up with TRBD1. Germline V gene sequence: CDR1 SGHVS, CDR2 FQNEAQ. The CDR3 loop spans 15 amino acids. Losses at the gene ends were 4 bases for V and 1 base for J; bases not matched to a gene: 4. CDR3 loop: CASSSKQGSNQPQHF. DNA for the CDR3: TGTGCCAGCAGCTCAAAACAGGGGAGCAATCAGCCCCAGCATTTT.

The rearrangement joins TRBV6-1 to TRBJ2-7, with 9 bases fitting TRBD1. The CDR3 has 12 amino acids. The V gene's germline CDR1 is MNHNS and CDR2 SASEGT. Germline trimming cut 10 bases from V and 6 bases from J; bases unmatched to any gene: 7. DNA for the CDR3: TGTGCCACCGGGGAGGGACAGGGCGAGCAGTACTTC. Translation gives CATGEGQGEQYF.

The rearrangement links TRBV7-2 to TRBJ1-2; D is perhaps TRBD1 (6 bases). Per the germline V gene, CDR1 is SGHTA and CDR2 is FQGNSA. This CDR3 has 13 residues. Trimming removed 6 bases at V and 4 bases at J, with 12 bases between. CDR3 bases: TGTGCCAGCAGACCTACAGGGTTCTATGGCTACACCTTC. Translating gives CASRPTGFYGYTF.

The rearrangement joins TRBV30 to TRBJ1-1, with D perhaps matching TRBD1 (6 bases). The CDR3 spans 15 residues. Trimming removed 0 bases from V and 0 bases from J, with 11 bases in between. CDR1 and CDR2 from the germline V gene are GTSNPN and SVGIG (reference sequence). The CDR3 sequence: CAWSVRDRMNTEAFF. In DNA form, the CDR3 reads TGTGCCTGGAGTGTACGCGACAGGATGAACACTGAAGCTTTCTTT.

The chain recombines TRBV29-1 with TRBJ1-2; 7 nucleotides align to TRBD1. Germline-derived CDR1 and CDR2 are SQVTM and ANQGSEA. V shed 6 bases, J shed 10 bases, and the junction held 17 bases outside the gene matches. The CDR3 spans 14 residues. The CDR3 DNA sequence: TGCAGCGTGACGGGACAGTTGGCTATCGTCGACTACACCTTC. Amino acid sequence: CSVTGQLAIVDYTF.

For this clone: A read error may produce the germline difference seen at one junction end. This chain joins TRBV6-6 and TRBJ1-5; no clear D. CDR1 is MNHNY and CDR2 is SVGAGI in the germline V gene (reference sequence). This CDR3 is 14 amino acids long. This chain's CDR3 is CASNYNRGNQPQHF. The CDR3 coding sequence is TGTGCCAGCAATTACAACCGGGGCAATCAGCCCCAGCATTTT.

V is TRBV5-1 and J is TRBJ2-1; D remains ambiguous. CDR1 and CDR2 (germline): SGHRS, YFSETQ. V lost 2 bases and J lost 0, with 6 bases in between. The CDR3 loop spans 14 amino acids. CDR3 loop: CASSFPSSYNEQFF. The CDR3 DNA sequence: TGCGCCAGCAGCTTCCCCAGCTCCTACAATGAGCAGTTCTTC.